The 2 T cell receptor beta chains given below trace back to one sample, sequenced in a study of blood T cell repertoires in COVID-19. Clones were read by immunoSEQ multiplex PCR, and TCRdb kept only the in-frame ones, dropping some. The data show 100,000 to 150,000 clones, with about 85% seen just once and less than 8.5% held by the top ten. The sequenced sample consisted of peripheral blood. These receptors were obtained from a man aged 80 or over with active or convalescent COVID-19.

V is TRBV7-3 and J is TRBJ2-3; D is uncertain. The CDR3 is 13 amino acids. V dropped 5 bases and J dropped 6 bases, with 12 bases sitting between them. Germline values: CDR1 SGHTA, CDR2 FQGTGA. CDR3 sequence (DNA): TGTGCCAGCAGCACACCCATGGCCGATACGCAGTATTTT. Protein product: CASSTPMADTQYF.

The chain recombines TRBV5-1 with TRBJ2-2, with 7 bases matching TRBD1. The CDR3 consists of 16 residues. Germline CDR1 reads SGHRS; CDR2 reads YFSETQ. V shed 1 base and J 0 bases; nucleotides not matched to a gene: 3. CDR3 sequence: CASSLRGRANTGELFF. The CDR3 bases are TGCGCCAGCAGCTTGAGGGGGCGCGCGAACACCGGGGAGCTGTTTTTT.